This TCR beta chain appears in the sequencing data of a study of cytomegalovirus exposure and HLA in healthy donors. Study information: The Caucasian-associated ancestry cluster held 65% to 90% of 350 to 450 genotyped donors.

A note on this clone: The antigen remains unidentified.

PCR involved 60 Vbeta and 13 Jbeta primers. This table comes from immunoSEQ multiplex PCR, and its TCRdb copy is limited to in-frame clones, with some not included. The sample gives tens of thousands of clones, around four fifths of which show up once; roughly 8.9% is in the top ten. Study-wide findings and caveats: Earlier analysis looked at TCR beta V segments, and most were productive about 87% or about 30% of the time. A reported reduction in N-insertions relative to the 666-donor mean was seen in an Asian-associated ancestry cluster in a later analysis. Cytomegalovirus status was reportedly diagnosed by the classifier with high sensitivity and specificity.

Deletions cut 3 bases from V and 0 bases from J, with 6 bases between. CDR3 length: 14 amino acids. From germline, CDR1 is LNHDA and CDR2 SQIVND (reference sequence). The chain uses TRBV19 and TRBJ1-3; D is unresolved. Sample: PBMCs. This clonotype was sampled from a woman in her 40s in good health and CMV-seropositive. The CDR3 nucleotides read TGTGCCAGTAGTATGCGTAGCTCTGGAAACACCATATATTTT. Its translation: CASSMRSSGNTIYF.